This TCR beta chain was identified during a study of OX40 agonist ivuxolimab in advanced cancers. Overall study context: Patients were treated with intravenous ivuxolimab, dosed at 0.01 to 10 mg/kg and infused every 2 weeks. A history of anti-PD-1, anti-PD-L1 or anti-CTLA-4 therapy was acceptable, and roughly 40% had some.

A remark on this clone: The antigen is undetermined.

The germline CDR1 and CDR2 sequences are SGHTS and YDEGEE. This CDR3 region has 16 residues. Losses at the gene ends were 4 bases for V and 3 bases for J; bases not matched to a gene: 10. Measured with immunoSEQ multiplex PCR; TCRdb has only the in-frame clones, and not every one. Among some 70,000 clones listed, roughly 88% were seen once. Study conclusions and caveats: Circulating CD4+ and CD8+ T cells showed clonal expansion by week 6 at 0.1 to 3.0 mg/kg. Partial responders receiving 0.1-3.0 mg/kg showed among the lowest clonal expansion.

The sequencing used CD4+ or CD8+ T cells sorted from blood, collected in a trial of the OX40 agonist ivuxolimab. The chain joins TRBV5-8 to TRBJ2-3, with TRBD2 matching 8 bases. The sequence was obtained from an adult with an advanced solid tumor such as melanoma, head and neck, liver or kidney cancer. In DNA form, the CDR3 reads TGTGCCAGCAGCGAGGCTAGCGGGCGTCTTACAGATACGCAGTATTTT. Translated, it gives CASSEASGRLTDTQYF.